This T cell receptor beta chain was profiled in a study of early stage breast cancer tumors. Study-level information: Twelve of the 16 invasive tumors were ER+, PR+ and HER2-.

Study findings and constraints: Commonly generated sequences made up most enriched TCRB sequences shared between patients. Tumor and normal breast were distinguished via blood comparison in 14 of 16 patients.

The V gene lost 1 base and the J gene lost 2 bases, with 4 bases spanning the gap. The germline gives CDR1 SNHLY, CDR2 FYNNEI. The CDR3 consists of 13 residues. Assay used: immunoSEQ multiplex PCR; TCRdb lists only in-frame clones, some missing. The sample has 25,000 to 35,000 clones, around 50% seen once. In the case of this clone: Its antigen remains unidentified.

The clonotype was recovered from a person aged 50-59 years with breast cancer. What was sequenced was breast tumor tissue. The chain is built from TRBV2 and TRBJ2-3; D unclear. CDR3 sequence: CASSEGATDTQYF. In nucleotides, the CDR3 is TGTGCCAGCAGTGAAGGGGCCACAGATACGCAGTATTTT.